The 18 T cell receptor beta chains given below trace back to one sample, sequenced in a study of cytomegalovirus exposure and HLA in healthy donors. The study ran its PCR with 60 Vbeta and 13 Jbeta primers. Assay used: immunoSEQ multiplex PCR; TCRdb lists only in-frame clones, some missing. The data show around 150,000 clones, approximately 78% seen once. The specimen was PBMCs. Source of these receptors: a woman in her forties or fifties in good health and CMV-seropositive.

The chain is built from TRBV15 and TRBJ1-2; no clear D. The V end was cut by 1 base, the J end by 5 bases, with 20 bases between. The CDR3 is 17 amino acids. Per the germline V gene, CDR1 is LNHNV and CDR2 is YYDKDF (reference sequence). CDR3: CATSRAVVRSGRYGYTF. The CDR3 DNA sequence: TGTGCCACCAGCAGAGCGGTAGTGCGCAGCGGGCGGTATGGCTACACCTTC.

The chain couples TRBV5-1 to TRBJ2-1; TRBD2 matches 11 bases. This CDR3 region has 16 residues. The V and J ends lost 0 bases and 5 bases, in that order; junction bases with no gene match: 4. CDR1 and CDR2 (germline): SGHRS, YFSETQ. In DNA form, the CDR3 reads TGCGCCAGCAGCTTGGGAGGGACTAGCGGCGACAATGAGCAGTTCTTC. It encodes CASSLGGTSGDNEQFF.

V usage is TRBV7-2 and J usage is TRBJ1-2, with 9 bases matching TRBD1. The CDR3 has 16 residues. The ends lost 2 bases at V and 8 bases at J; junction bases unmatched: 12. In germline, CDR1 is SGHTA, CDR2 FQGNSA. DNA for the CDR3: TGTGCCAGCAGCTTATTTGGACAGGGGTTAACGGGGGGCTACACCTTC. Translation gives CASSLFGQGLTGGYTF.

The V gene is TRBV28, the J gene TRBJ1-2, with 7 bases identical to TRBD1. V was pared by 3 bases and J by 8 bases, with 9 bases of the junction left unmatched. CDR1 and CDR2 from the germline V gene are MDHEN and SYDVKM. The CDR3 has 14 residues. Here the CDR3 reads CASSLVGGDRGYTF. The DNA for the CDR3 is TGTGCCAGCAGTTTGGTAGGGGGCGACCGAGGCTACACCTTC.

The chain carries TRBV2 and TRBJ1-2, with 8 nucleotides matching TRBD1. This CDR3 comprises 13 residues. Germline CDR1 reads SNHLY; CDR2 reads FYNNEI. V was clipped by 6 bases and J by 5 bases; unmatched bases: 5. CDR3 protein: CASSATGGYGYTF. The CDR3 nucleotides read TGTGCCAGCAGCGCTACAGGGGGTTATGGCTACACCTTC.

Only a few counts were recorded for this clone. The chain couples TRBV5-4 to TRBJ1-3; D is possibly TRBD1 (6 bases). There are 16 residues in the CDR3. The germline V gene encodes CDR1 SGHNT and CDR2 YYREEE (reference sequence). V was cut by 4 bases and J by 0 bases, with 14 bases left in between. CDR3 nucleotide sequence: TGTGCCAGCAGCATAGGGGGGGGTCTCTCTGGAAACACCATATATTTT. Amino acids: CASSIGGGLSGNTIYF.

V usage is TRBV6-1 and J usage is TRBJ1-4; 8 nucleotides line up with TRBD1. After removal of 4 bases from V and 6 bases from J, the junction contained 7 bases not matched to a gene. The CDR3 is 15 amino acids. Germline CDR1 is MNHNS and CDR2 is SASEGT. In nucleotides, the CDR3 is TGTGCCAGCAGTGGACCAGGGGGCGCGGATGAAAAACTGTTTTTT. Residues: CASSGPGGADEKLFF.

The rearrangement joins TRBV28 to TRBJ1-2, with TRBD1 matching 12 bases. V trimming: 5 bases; J trimming: 8 bases; junction bases outside the gene matches: 3. CDR1 is MDHEN and CDR2 is SYDVKM in the germline V gene. The CDR3 length is 13 residues. The CDR3 sequence is CASSGDRGQGYTF. In DNA form, the CDR3 reads TGTGCCAGCAGTGGGGACAGGGGGCAAGGCTACACCTTC.

J is TRBJ2-1 and V is TRBV4-1; no reliable D call. CDR3 length equals 17 residues. Germline V gives CDR1 MGHRA, CDR2 YSYEKL. V was cut by 1 base and J by 5 bases, with 18 bases left in between. The CDR3 DNA follows: TGCGCCAGCAGCCAAGTTGGAAGGAGTTCTTTAAACAATGAGCAGTTCTTC. Translation gives CASSQVGRSSLNNEQFF.

Here the CDR3 reads CASSFGSSPLHF. In DNA, the CDR3 is TGTGCCAGCAGCTTCGGTAGCTCACCCCTCCACTTT. The chain is built from TRBV7-9 and TRBJ1-6; D unresolved. CDR1 SEHNR and CDR2 FQNEAQ come from the germline V gene (reference sequence). CDR3 size: 12 residues. The V end was cut by 3 bases, the J end by 10 bases, with 7 bases between.

The V call is TRBV5-4, the J call TRBJ2-5; 10 nucleotides align to TRBD1. Germline assignment: CDR1 SGHNT and CDR2 YYREEE (reference sequence). Losses at the gene ends were 3 bases for V and 5 bases for J; bases not matched to a gene: 1. The CDR3 consists of 13 residues. DNA of the CDR3: TGTGCCAGCAGCTGGACAGGGGGTGAGACCCAGTACTTC. This codes for CASSWTGGETQYF. Full variable domain (missing parts from reference TRBV5-4 and TRBJ2-5): ETGVTQSPTHLIKTRGQQVTLRCSSQSGHNTVSWYQQALGQGPQFIFQYYREEENGRGNFPPRFSGLQFPNYSSELNVNALELDDSALYLCASSWTGGETQYFGPGTRLLVL.

V gene TRBV27 combines with J gene TRBJ1-2; a possible D gene is TRBD1 (6 bases). Deletions cut 5 bases from V and 8 bases from J, with 15 bases between. Germline loops: CDR1 MNHEY, CDR2 SMNVEV (reference sequence). The CDR3 sequence is 13 residues long. The CDR3: CASSPDRMGGYTF. The CDR3 DNA is TGTGCCAGCAGTCCCGACAGGATGGGGGGCTACACCTTC.

The chain recombines TRBV2 with TRBJ1-1, with TRBD1 matching 11 bases. Germline CDR1 and CDR2: SNHLY and FYNNEI. The CDR3 sequence is 16 residues long. V was clipped by 3 bases and J by 0 bases; unmatched bases: 3. CDR3 DNA sequence: TGTGCCAGCAGTGAGGACAGGGGGCGTATGAACACTGAAGCTTTCTTT. Encoded protein: CASSEDRGRMNTEAFF.

The V call is TRBV6-4, the J call TRBJ1-2; D call uncertain. The CDR3 consists of 12 residues. CDR1 and CDR2 from the germline V gene are MRHNA and SNTAGT. V lost 6 bases to trimming and J lost 5 bases, with 10 bases between them. CDR3: CASSAPGYGYTF. CDR3 DNA: TGTGCCAGCAGCGCGCCCGGTTATGGCTACACCTTC.

The chain has TRBV11-2 and TRBJ2-5; 11 bases are a match to TRBD2. CDR1 is SGHAT, CDR2 FQNNGV, per germline. The CDR3 extends over 16 amino acids. Losses at the gene ends were 5 bases for V and 4 bases for J; bases not matched to a gene: 9. CDR3 protein: CASSLNSGRGGETQYF. DNA of the CDR3: TGTGCCAGCAGCCTCAATAGCGGGAGGGGAGGAGAGACCCAGTACTTC.

This rearrangement joins TRBV4-3 to TRBJ2-7, with 9 nucleotides matching TRBD1. Germline lookup yields CDR1 LGHNA and CDR2 YSLEER. J lost 3 bases, V lost 1 base, and 7 bases had no gene match. The CDR3 spans 16 residues. CDR3 region: CASSQVWTGEDYEQYF. The CDR3 nucleotides are TGCGCCAGCAGCCAAGTTTGGACAGGGGAAGACTACGAGCAGTACTTC.

V usage is TRBV27 and J usage is TRBJ2-5, with no clear D. With 1 base removed from V and 1 base from J, the gap between germline ends came to 7 bases. This CDR3 has 14 residues. Per the germline V gene, CDR1 is MNHEY and CDR2 is SMNVEV (reference sequence). CDR3 coding DNA: TGTGCCAGCAGTTTATGGGCCACCCAAGAGACCCAGTACTTC. This gives the protein CASSLWATQETQYF.

V usage is TRBV7-6 and J usage is TRBJ1-1, with D perhaps TRBD1 (6 bases). This CDR3 has 14 amino acids. The V end was cut by 6 bases, the J end by 6 bases, with 17 bases between. Germline CDR1 and CDR2: SGHVS and FNYEAQ. Written as DNA, the CDR3 is TGTGCCAGCAGTGACAGGTTTGACACACCTGAAGCTTTCTTT. As protein: CASSDRFDTPEAFF.